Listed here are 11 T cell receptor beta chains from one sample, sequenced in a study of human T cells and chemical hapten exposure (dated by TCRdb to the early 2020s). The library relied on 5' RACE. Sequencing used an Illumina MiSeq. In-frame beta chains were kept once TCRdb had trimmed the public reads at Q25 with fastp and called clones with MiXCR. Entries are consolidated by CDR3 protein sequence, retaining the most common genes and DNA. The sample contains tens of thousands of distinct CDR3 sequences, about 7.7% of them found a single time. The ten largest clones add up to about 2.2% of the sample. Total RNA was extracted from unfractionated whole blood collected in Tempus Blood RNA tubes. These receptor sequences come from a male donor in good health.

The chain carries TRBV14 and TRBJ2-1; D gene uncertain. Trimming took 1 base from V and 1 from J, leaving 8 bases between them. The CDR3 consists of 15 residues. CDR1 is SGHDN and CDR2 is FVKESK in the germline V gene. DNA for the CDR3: TGTGCCAGCAGCCAAGCATCAGGATCCTACAATGAGCAGTTCTTC. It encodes CASSQASGSYNEQFF.

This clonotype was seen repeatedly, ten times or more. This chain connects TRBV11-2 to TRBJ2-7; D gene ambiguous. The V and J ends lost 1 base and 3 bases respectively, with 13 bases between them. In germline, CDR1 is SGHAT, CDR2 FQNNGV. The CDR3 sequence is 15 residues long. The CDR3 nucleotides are TGTGCCAGCAGCTTAGGGGCAGTCCAGGACTACGAGCAGTACTTC. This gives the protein CASSLGAVQDYEQYF.

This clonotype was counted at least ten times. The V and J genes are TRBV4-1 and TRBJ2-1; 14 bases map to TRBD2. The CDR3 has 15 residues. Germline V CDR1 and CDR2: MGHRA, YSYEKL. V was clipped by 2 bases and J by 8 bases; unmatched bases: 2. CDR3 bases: TGCGCCAGCAGCCAACCGGGACTAGCGGGAGATGAGCAGTTCTTC. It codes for CASSQPGLAGDEQFF.

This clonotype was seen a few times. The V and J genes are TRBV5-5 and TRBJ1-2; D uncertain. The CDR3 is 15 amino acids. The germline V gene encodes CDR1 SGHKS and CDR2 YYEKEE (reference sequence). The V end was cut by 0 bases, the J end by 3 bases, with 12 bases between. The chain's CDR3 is CASSLEPGSDYGYTF. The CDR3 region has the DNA TGTGCCAGCAGCTTGGAACCGGGGTCGGACTATGGCTACACCTTC.

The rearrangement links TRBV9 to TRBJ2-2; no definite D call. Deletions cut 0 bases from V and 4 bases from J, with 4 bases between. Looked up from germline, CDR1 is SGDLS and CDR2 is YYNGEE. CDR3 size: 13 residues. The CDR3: CASSVAPTGELFF. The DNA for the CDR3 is TGTGCCAGCAGCGTAGCCCCCACCGGGGAGCTGTTTTTT.

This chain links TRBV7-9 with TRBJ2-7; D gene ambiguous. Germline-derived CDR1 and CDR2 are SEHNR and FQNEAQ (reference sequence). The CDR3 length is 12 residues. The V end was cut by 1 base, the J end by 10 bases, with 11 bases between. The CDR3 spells CASSLESFDQYF. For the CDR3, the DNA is TGTGCCAGCAGCTTAGAGAGTTTCGACCAGTACTTC.

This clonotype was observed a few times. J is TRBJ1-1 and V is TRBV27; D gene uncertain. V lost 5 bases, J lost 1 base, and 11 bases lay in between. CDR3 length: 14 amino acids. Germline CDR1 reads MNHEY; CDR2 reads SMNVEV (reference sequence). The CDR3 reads CASSREYGNTEAFF. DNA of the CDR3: TGTGCCAGCAGTAGGGAGTATGGGAACACTGAAGCTTTCTTT.

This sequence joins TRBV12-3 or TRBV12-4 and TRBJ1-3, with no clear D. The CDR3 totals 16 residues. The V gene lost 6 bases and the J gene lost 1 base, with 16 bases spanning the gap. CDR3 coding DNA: TGTGCCAGCAGCGCCGAGAGGAGGCTATCTGGAAACACCATATATTTT. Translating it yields CASSAERRLSGNTIYF.

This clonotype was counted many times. The CDR3 nucleotides read TGTGCCATCAGTGAACCTTATTCCGGGACAGGGGTCTCTAACTATGGCTACACCTTC. Its translation: CAISEPYSGTGVSNYGYTF. This chain links TRBV10-3 with TRBJ1-2; 10 bases line up with TRBD1. J was trimmed by 0 bases and V by 3 bases; bases with no gene match: 13. CDR3 size: 19 residues. The germline V gene has CDR1 ENHRY and CDR2 SYGVKD.

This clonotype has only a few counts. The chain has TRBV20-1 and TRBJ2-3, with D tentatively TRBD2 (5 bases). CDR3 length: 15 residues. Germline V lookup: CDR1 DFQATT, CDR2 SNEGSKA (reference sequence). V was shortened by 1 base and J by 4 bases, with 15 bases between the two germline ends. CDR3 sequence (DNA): TGCAGTGCTAGAGCCGAAGCGAGGGCCCCAGATACGCAGTATTTT. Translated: CSARAEARAPDTQYF.

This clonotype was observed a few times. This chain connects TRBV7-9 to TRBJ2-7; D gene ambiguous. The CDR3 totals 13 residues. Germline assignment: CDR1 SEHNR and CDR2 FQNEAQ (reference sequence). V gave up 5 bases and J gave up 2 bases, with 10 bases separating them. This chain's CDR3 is CASSPLSAYEQYF. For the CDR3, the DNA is TGTGCCAGCAGCCCCCTTTCGGCCTACGAGCAGTACTTC. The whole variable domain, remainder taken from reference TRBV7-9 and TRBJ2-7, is DTGVSQNPRHKITKRGQNVTFRCDPISEHNRLYWYRQTLGQGPEFLTYFQNEAQLEKSRLLSDRFSAERPKGSFSTLEIQRTEQGDSAMYLCASSPLSAYEQYFGPGTRLTVT.